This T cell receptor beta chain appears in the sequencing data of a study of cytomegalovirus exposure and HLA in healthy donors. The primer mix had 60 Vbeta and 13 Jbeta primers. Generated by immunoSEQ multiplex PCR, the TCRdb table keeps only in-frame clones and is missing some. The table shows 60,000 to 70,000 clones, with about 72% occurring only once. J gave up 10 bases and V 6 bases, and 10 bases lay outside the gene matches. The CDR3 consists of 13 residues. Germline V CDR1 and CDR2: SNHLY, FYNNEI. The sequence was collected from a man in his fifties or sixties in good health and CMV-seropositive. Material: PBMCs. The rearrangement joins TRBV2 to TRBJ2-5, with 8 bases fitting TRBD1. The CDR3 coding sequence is TGTGCCAGCAGCCTGACAGGGGTCGATAACCAGTACTTC. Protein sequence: CASSLTGVDNQYF.